The 26 T cell receptor beta chains listed next were all sequenced from one sample in a study of T cell responses to AZD1222 COVID-19 vaccine. This table comes from immunoSEQ multiplex PCR, and its TCRdb copy is limited to in-frame clones, with some not included. The sample lists some 80,000 clones, approximately 90% occurring once. Here the sequenced sample was peripheral blood, taken on day 0 of AZD1222 vaccination. These receptors came from an adult in good health.

This clone was counted once. J is TRBJ1-2 and V is TRBV6-5; 7 positions agree with TRBD1. V lost 8 bases and J lost 4; bases outside the gene matches: 4. This CDR3 has 12 residues. Germline CDR1 MNHEY, CDR2 SVGAGI. The CDR3 sequence is CASQTGIYGYTF. In DNA, the CDR3 is TGTGCCAGCCAGACAGGGATCTATGGCTACACCTTC.

The rearrangement joins TRBV2 to TRBJ1-6, with TRBD1 matching over 7 bases. CDR1 is SNHLY, CDR2 FYNNEI, per germline. CDR3 length equals 16 residues. The V segment lost 6 bases and the J segment 9 bases; nucleotides outside the gene matches: 14. This CDR3 is CASSLNEGGGGSPLHF. CDR3 coding DNA: TGTGCCAGCAGCCTCAACGAGGGAGGGGGCGGTTCACCCCTCCACTTT.

This clone appeared once. The chain employs TRBV9 and TRBJ2-7; D is ambiguous. Trimming shortened V by 2 bases and J by 1 base, and 13 bases separated the two germline ends. Germline CDR1 and CDR2: SGDLS and YYNGEE. The length of the CDR3 is 15 residues. The CDR3 sequence: CASSVGSGPSYEQYF. The CDR3 DNA follows: TGTGCCAGCAGCGTGGGGTCAGGCCCATCCTACGAGCAGTACTTC.

This clone was counted once. The chain links TRBV7-2 to TRBJ1-2; no clear D gene. V lost 0 bases to trimming and J lost 0 bases, with 8 bases between them. The CDR3 runs 15 residues. Germline lookup yields CDR1 SGHTA and CDR2 FQGNSA. For the CDR3, the DNA is TGTGCCAGCAGCTTAGCCTACACATCTAACTATGGCTACACCTTC. It is translated as CASSLAYTSNYGYTF.

The J gene is TRBJ1-6, the V gene TRBV7-8; 9 nucleotides match TRBD1. CDR3 size: 15 residues. With V trimmed by 4 bases and J by 8 bases, 6 bases remained unmatched. Germline CDR1 reads SGHVS; CDR2 reads FQNEAQ. CDR3 loop: CASSSPDRGDSPLHF. The CDR3, as DNA: TGTGCCAGCAGCTCTCCGGACAGGGGAGATTCACCCCTCCACTTT. The whole variable domain, filled in from reference TRBV7-8 and TRBJ1-6, reads GAGVSQSPRYKVAKRGQDVALRCDPISGHVSLFWYQQALGQGPEFLTYFQNEAQLDKSGLPSDRFFAERPEGSVSTLKIQRTQQEDSAVYLCASSSPDRGDSPLHFGNGTRLTVT.

The chain has TRBV24-1 and TRBJ2-3; perhaps TRBD2 as D (5 bases). V was pared by 3 bases and J by 0 bases, with 9 bases between. CDR3 length: 15 amino acids. Germline V gene lookup returns CDR1 KGHDR and CDR2 SFDVKD. Written as DNA, the CDR3 is TGTGCCACCAGTGATCCTCGGACTAGCACAGATACGCAGTATTTT. This gives the protein CATSDPRTSTDTQYF.

This sequence joins TRBV7-2 and TRBJ1-4, with D possibly being TRBD1 (5 bases). Trimming pared 5 bases from V and 8 bases from J, leaving 12 bases between. The CDR3 runs to 13 residues. Germline CDR1 reads SGHTA; CDR2 reads FQGNSA. The CDR3 DNA sequence: TGTGCCAGCAGCCCGGCAAGGGGCGAAAAACTGTTTTTT. This codes for CASSPARGEKLFF.

V and J are TRBV27 and TRBJ2-7; D is uncertain. The CDR3 spans 12 residues. In germline, CDR1 is MNHEY, CDR2 SMNVEV (reference sequence). V lost 3 bases and J lost 5, with 8 bases in between. CDR3 sequence (DNA): TGTGCCAGCAGTTTTTCTGGACACGAGCAGTACTTC. Translating it yields CASSFSGHEQYF.

The CDR3 loop reads CASSFGAGWDTTYNEQFF. CDR3 coding DNA: TGTGCCAGCAGCTTCGGCGCGGGGTGGGACACAACCTACAATGAGCAGTTCTTC. J is TRBJ2-1 and V is TRBV7-8; either TRBD1 or TRBD2 may fit D (6 bases each). The germline CDR1 and CDR2 sequences are SGHVS and FQNEAQ. The CDR3 extends over 18 amino acids. V lost 3 bases and J 2 bases, leaving 20 bases between the germline ends.

V and J are TRBV12-5 and TRBJ1-1, with a possible D match to TRBD1 (5 bases). Germline CDR1 reads LGHNT; CDR2 reads FRNRAP. Trimming took off 0 bases at V and 4 bases at J, with 9 bases between the two ends. The CDR3 covers 14 residues. CDR3 nucleotides: TGTGCTAGTGGTTTGGTGAAAGGGGTCACTGAAGCTTTCTTT. This translates into CASGLVKGVTEAFF.

The chain combines TRBV15 with TRBJ1-3; tentative D call: TRBD1 (6 bases). The germline V gene has CDR1 LNHNV and CDR2 YYDKDF (reference sequence). The CDR3 has 15 amino acids. The V end lost 0 bases, the J end lost 4 bases, and 10 bases lay between the germline ends. The CDR3, as DNA: TGTGCCACCAGCAGAGATCAGGGGAGCGGAAACACCATATATTTT. As protein: CATSRDQGSGNTIYF.

The J gene is TRBJ2-2, the V gene TRBV24-1; D might be TRBD2 (6 bases). The germline gives CDR1 KGHDR, CDR2 SFDVKD. The CDR3 is 14 amino acids. V gave up 6 bases and J gave up 5 bases, with 12 bases separating them. The CDR3 sequence: CATSPWGETGELFF. CDR3 DNA sequence: TGTGCCACCAGTCCGTGGGGGGAGACCGGGGAGCTGTTTTTT.

This clone was recorded a few times. The chain joins TRBV19 to TRBJ1-1; 10 bases fit TRBD1. Per the germline V gene, CDR1 is LNHDA and CDR2 is SQIVND (reference sequence). This CDR3 is built from 15 residues. V lost 6 bases, J lost 5 bases, and 9 bases stayed unmatched. This CDR3 is CASRLTGTGVTEAFF. DNA of the CDR3: TGTGCCAGTAGACTGACCGGGACAGGGGTTACTGAAGCTTTCTTT.

In nucleotides, the CDR3 is TGCGCCAGCAGCCAAGGGGTTACCTATAATTCACCCCTCCACTTT. It encodes CASSQGVTYNSPLHF. The rearrangement joins TRBV4-3 to TRBJ1-6; no definite D call. The germline V gene encodes CDR1 LGHNA and CDR2 YSLEER. With 1 base removed from V and 2 bases from J, the gap between germline ends came to 6 bases. This CDR3 contains 15 residues.

CDR3 in amino acids: CASSPQGSQYTF. The CDR3 DNA follows: TGCGCCAGCAGCCCCCAAGGTAGCCAGTACACCTTC. This rearrangement joins TRBV10-2 to TRBJ1-2; D remains ambiguous. Deletions cut 6 bases from V and 11 bases from J, with 16 bases between. This CDR3 is 12 amino acids long. CDR1 is WSHSY, CDR2 SAAADI, per germline.

This chain uses TRBV30 with TRBJ1-3; TRBD1 is a possible D gene (5 bases). Germline V gene data show CDR1 as GTSNPN and CDR2 as SVGIG (reference sequence). The CDR3 has 18 amino acids. The V end was cut by 0 bases, the J end by 0 bases, with 18 bases between. DNA of the CDR3: TGTGCCTGGAGTGTACCGTTAGGGGCATGGCTCTCTGGAAACACCATATATTTT. It encodes CAWSVPLGAWLSGNTIYF.

J is TRBJ1-4 and V is TRBV30, with 9 bases that match TRBD1. V was pared by 0 bases and J by 10 bases, with 6 bases of the junction left unmatched. Germline V gene data show CDR1 as GTSNPN and CDR2 as SVGIG (reference sequence). CDR3 length equals 14 residues. The CDR3 reads CAWSVGQGGRKLFF. CDR3 nucleotide sequence: TGTGCCTGGAGTGTGGGACAGGGAGGACGAAAACTGTTTTTT.

CDR3 loop: CASSLRTDYGYTF. The DNA for the CDR3 is TGTGCCAGCAGTTTACGAACAGATTATGGCTACACCTTC. This sequence joins TRBV28 and TRBJ1-2; D remains ambiguous. Germline V lookup: CDR1 MDHEN, CDR2 SYDVKM. The CDR3 spans 13 residues. Trimming cost V 2 bases and J 5 bases, with 9 bases left between them.

This chain links TRBV6-5 with TRBJ1-2; D is unresolved. Germline assignment: CDR1 MNHEY and CDR2 SVGAGI. This CDR3 is built from 13 residues. With 2 bases removed from V and 2 bases from J, the gap between germline ends came to 6 bases. In DNA, the CDR3 is TGTGCCAGCAGTTACGTGGGAAACTATGGCTACACCTTC. Translated: CASSYVGNYGYTF.

The chain joins TRBV5-1 to TRBJ1-1; D is unresolved. V lost 4 bases to trimming and J lost 2 bases, with 15 bases between them. The CDR3 has 15 residues. CDR1 and CDR2 (germline): SGHRS, YFSETQ. In DNA, the CDR3 is TGCGCCAGCAGCGACTCCGCCGGAACTAACACTGAAGCTTTCTTT. This encodes CASSDSAGTNTEAFF.

CDR3 DNA: TGTGCCAGCAGCTGGAAGGGGATCATGAACACTGAAGCTTTCTTT. Residues: CASSWKGIMNTEAFF. This sequence joins TRBV7-9 and TRBJ1-1; D might be TRBD1 (5 bases). This CDR3 region has 15 residues. CDR1 and CDR2 from the germline V gene are SEHNR and FQNEAQ (reference sequence). The germline V and J ends were trimmed by 4 bases and 0 bases, with 12 bases remaining between them.

J is TRBJ2-1 and V is TRBV5-1; D ambiguous. Trimming took off 0 bases at V and 0 bases at J, with 10 bases between the two ends. Germline CDR1 and CDR2: SGHRS and YFSETQ. CDR3 size: 16 residues. CDR3 in amino acids: CASSLDVRSSYNEQFF. CDR3 coding DNA: TGCGCCAGCAGCTTGGATGTCCGAAGCTCCTACAATGAGCAGTTCTTC.

The chain recombines TRBV5-1 with TRBJ2-7; TRBD2 matches at 16 bases. J lost 4 bases, V lost 4 bases, and 11 bases had no gene match. Germline loops: CDR1 SGHRS, CDR2 YFSETQ. CDR3 length: 18 amino acids. The DNA for the CDR3 is TGCGCCAGCAGCCCGATCCCGGGACTAGCGGGGGGGAGGTACGAGCAGTACTTC. Amino acids: CASSPIPGLAGGRYEQYF.

This chain uses TRBV3-1 (or the pseudogene TRBV3-2) with TRBJ2-7, with TRBD2 identical over 12 bases. Germline V lookup: CDR1 LGHDT, CDR2 YNNKEL (reference sequence). Trimming removed 4 bases from V and 6 bases from J; junction bases left unmatched: 1. The CDR3 runs 13 residues. For the CDR3, the DNA is TGTGCCAGCAGCCCGGGACTAGCGGGCGAGCAGTACTTC. Its protein product is CASSPGLAGEQYF.

V usage is TRBV6-6 and J usage is TRBJ2-1, with a possible D match to TRBD1 (5 bases). The V and J ends lost 5 bases and 2 bases respectively, with 16 bases between them. The CDR3 totals 16 residues. Germline lookup yields CDR1 MNHNY and CDR2 SVGAGI (reference sequence). Here the CDR3 DNA reads TGTGCCAGCAGTACGGGCAGGGCAAGGGCCTACAATGAGCAGTTCTTC. It specifies CASSTGRARAYNEQFF.

V gene TRBV11-2 combines with J gene TRBJ1-5, with D tentatively TRBD1 (6 bases). CDR1 is SGHAT, CDR2 FQNNGV, per germline. V lost 0 bases and J 4 bases, leaving 10 bases between the germline ends. CDR3 length: 15 amino acids. The CDR3 DNA reads as TGTGCCAGCAGCTTAGAAGGGGGAAGAAATCAGCCCCAGCATTTT. Encoded protein: CASSLEGGRNQPQHF.